The rows below give T cell receptor beta chains drawn from one sample of a study of blood T cell repertoires in COVID-19. Clones were sequenced by immunoSEQ multiplex PCR, and TCRdb holds only the in-frame ones, with some missing. The sample contains 150,000 to 200,000 clones, 70% to 90% of which appear only once. Sequences were obtained from peripheral blood. The receptors were sampled from a man aged 40-49 years with active or convalescent COVID-19. CDR3s include the opening cysteine and the closing phenylalanine or tryptophan. The order of the fields is D gene, J gene, V gene, clone size, CDR3 DNA, CDR3 protein. A D gene is named only where the DNA matches it firmly. Not every row has a clone size; where given, it reads once, few, many or a size class.

NA | TRBJ1-5 | TRBV5-6 | NA | TGTGCCAGCAGCAGGCGGGAGGGCGGTCAGCCCCAGCATTTT | CASSRREGGQPQHF
TRBD2 | TRBJ2-7 | TRBV7-2 | NA | TGTGCCAGCAGCTTAGCGTCTAGCGGAGCGCCCTACGAGCAGTACTTC | CASSLASSGAPYEQYF
NA | TRBJ2-1 | TRBV4-1 | NA | TGCGCCAGCAGCCAAACGCTAGCCGAGACCTACAATGAGCAGTTCTTC | CASSQTLAETYNEQFF
TRBD1 | TRBJ1-2 | TRBV4-2 | few | TGTGCCAGCAGCCAAGATACAACGACAGGGGATTATGGCTACACCTTC | CASSQDTTTGDYGYTF
TRBD1 | TRBJ2-4 | TRBV10-1 | NA | TGCGCCAGCAGTGAGCCTCGACAGGGGACCAAAAACATTCAGTACTTC | CASSEPRQGTKNIQYF
TRBD1 | TRBJ2-7 | TRBV5-4 | NA | TGTGCCAGCAGCCGAGATGGACAGGGCTACGAGCAGTACTTC | CASSRDGQGYEQYF
NA | TRBJ2-4 | TRBV28 | NA | TGTGCCAGCAGTTTGGCCACAGGGCTGCTAGCCAAAAACATTCAGTACTTC | CASSLATGLLAKNIQYF
TRBD1 | TRBJ1-1 | TRBV7-9 | NA | TGTGCCAGCAGCTTGGGGCAGGGGGACACTGAAGCTTTCTTT | CASSLGQGDTEAFF
NA | TRBJ2-7 | TRBV6-5 | NA | TGTGCCAGCAGAAAACGACAGGACCATACCTACGAGCAGTACTTC | CASRKRQDHTYEQYF
NA | TRBJ1-1 | TRBV10-3 | few | TGTGCCATCAGGTTGGACAGAGAGATGAACACTGAAGCTTTCTTT | CAIRLDREMNTEAFF
NA | TRBJ1-5 | TRBV19 | NA | TGTGCCAGTAGTATCGGAGCCGGGCAGCCCCAGCATTTT | CASSIGAGQPQHF
TRBD2 | TRBJ2-7 | TRBV12-5 | NA | TGTGCTAGTGGTTTGCCACTAGCGGGGGGCTACGAGCAGTACTTC | CASGLPLAGGYEQYF
NA | TRBJ2-3 | TRBV5-4 | NA | TGTGCCAGCAGCGAAGCAGGGACAGATACGCAGTATTTT | CASSEAGTDTQYF
TRBD1 | TRBJ2-1 | TRBV5-6 | NA | TGTGCCAGCAGCCGCGACAGGAGACAGGGGCAATACAATGAGCAGTTCTTC | CASSRDRRQGQYNEQFF
TRBD1 | TRBJ1-5 | TRBV7-8 | NA | TGTGCCAGCAGCGTCCGGGACAGGGATCAGCCCCAGCATTTT | CASSVRDRDQPQHF
NA | TRBJ1-2 | TRBV28 | NA | TGTGCCAGCAGACCGGTTGGGGCGAACTATGGCTACACCTTC | CASRPVGANYGYTF
NA | TRBJ1-2 | TRBV29-1 | NA | TGCGGAGTTCCAAGGGAGGGTGGGCTCTATGGCTACACCTTC | CGVPREGGLYGYTF
NA | TRBJ1-3 | TRBV7-9 | NA | TGTGCCAGCAGCTTAGCCAAAGGGGGTGGAAACACCATATATTTT | CASSLAKGGGNTIYF
TRBD1 | TRBJ2-5 | TRBV27 | NA | TGTGCCAGCAGTTCGGACAGGGGCCGCCAAGAGACCCAGTACTTC | CASSSDRGRQETQYF
NA | TRBJ1-5 | TRBV6-6 | NA | TGTGCCAGCAGCACTCCAGACAGGTTTATGCATTTT | CASSTPDRFMHF
TRBD1 | TRBJ2-7 | TRBV5-1 | once | TGCGCCAGCAGCTTGAATCCCACAGGGGGTAGTTACGAGCAGTACTTC | CASSLNPTGGSYEQYF
NA | TRBJ1-1 | TRBV4-3 | once | TGCGCCAGCAGCCAGCAGGGCATTGCCACTGAAGCTTTCTTT | CASSQQGIATEAFF
TRBD2 | TRBJ2-1 | TRBV11-3 | NA | TGTGCCAGCAGCTTCGAGCGGGGCTCCTACAATGAGCAGTTCTTC | CASSFERGSYNEQFF
TRBD2 | TRBJ2-5 | TRBV6-1 | NA | TGTGCCAGCAGTGAAGGGACTAGACCAAACCAAGAGACCCAGTACTTC | CASSEGTRPNQETQYF
TRBD1 | TRBJ2-7 | TRBV19 | NA | TGTGCCAGTAGTATGGGGCAGGGGCAGGGGGCCTACGAGCAGTACTTC | CASSMGQGQGAYEQYF
NA | TRBJ2-3 | TRBV5-1 | NA | TGCGCCAGCAGCACCGACAGAATTACAAGCACAGATACGCAGTATTTT | CASSTDRITSTDTQYF
NA | TRBJ2-3 | TRBV19 | few | TGTGCCAGTAGTATGTACACAGATACGCAGTATTTT | CASSMYTDTQYF